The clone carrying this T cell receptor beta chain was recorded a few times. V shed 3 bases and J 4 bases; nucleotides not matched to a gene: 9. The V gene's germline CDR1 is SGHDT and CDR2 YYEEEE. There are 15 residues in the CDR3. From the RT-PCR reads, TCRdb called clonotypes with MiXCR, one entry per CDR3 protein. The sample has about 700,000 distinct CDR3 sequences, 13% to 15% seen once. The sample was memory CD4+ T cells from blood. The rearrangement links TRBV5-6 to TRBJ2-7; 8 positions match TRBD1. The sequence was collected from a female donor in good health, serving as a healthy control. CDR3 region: CASSSQGAVRYEQYF. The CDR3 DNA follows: TGTGCCAGCAGCTCCCAGGGGGCTGTAAGGTACGAGCAGTACTTC.